A selection of T cell receptor beta chains follows, all from one sample in a study of blood T cell repertoires in COVID-19. Measured with immunoSEQ multiplex PCR; TCRdb has only the in-frame clones, and not every one. The table has 40,000 or so clones, about 85% seen once; the top ten hold less than 15%. Sequencing input: peripheral blood. The origin of the receptors is a woman in her 70s in a cohort sampled during active COVID-19. CDR3s include the opening cysteine and the closing phenylalanine or tryptophan. The D gene is left open where the match is weak. Only some rows state a clone size, as once, few, many or a class for expanded clones.

d_call: .; clone_size: .; v_call: TRBV7-2; j_call: TRBJ2-7; cdr3_nt: TGTGCCAGCAGCTTAAGCCCCCAGGGAAGGGAGCAGTACTTC; cdr3_aa: CASSLSPQGREQYF
d_call: .; clone_size: .; v_call: TRBV6-5; j_call: TRBJ1-2; cdr3_nt: TGTGCCAGCACTGTTACAGGAGCTAACTATGGCTACACCTTC; cdr3_aa: CASTVTGANYGYTF
d_call: .; clone_size: .; v_call: TRBV10-3; j_call: TRBJ2-3; cdr3_nt: TGTGCCATCAGTGAGTCGTTGACGACTAGCACAGATACGCAGTATTTT; cdr3_aa: CAISESLTTSTDTQYF
d_call: .; clone_size: .; v_call: TRBV6-2/TRBV6-3; j_call: TRBJ2-1; cdr3_nt: TGTGCCAGCAGTGGAAGGACAGCATCTTACAATGAGCAGTTCTTC; cdr3_aa: CASSGRTASYNEQFF
d_call: TRBD1; clone_size: .; v_call: TRBV25-1; j_call: TRBJ2-7; cdr3_nt: TGTGCCAGCAGCTGGACAGGGGGCGTGGGGTACGAGCAGTACTTC; cdr3_aa: CASSWTGGVGYEQYF
d_call: .; clone_size: .; v_call: TRBV12-3/TRBV12-4; j_call: TRBJ2-5; cdr3_nt: TGTGCCAGCAGTCCGGACTACCAAGAGACCCAGTACTTC; cdr3_aa: CASSPDYQETQYF
d_call: .; clone_size: .; v_call: TRBV18; j_call: TRBJ1-4; cdr3_nt: TGTGCCAGCTCACCACCATCACTAAATGAAAAACTGTTTTTT; cdr3_aa: CASSPPSLNEKLFF
d_call: TRBD2; clone_size: .; v_call: TRBV5-1; j_call: TRBJ2-5; cdr3_nt: TGCGCCAGCAGCCCTGGACTAGCGGGAGAGGGGTGGGAGACCCAGTACTTC; cdr3_aa: CASSPGLAGEGWETQYF
d_call: .; clone_size: .; v_call: TRBV29-1; j_call: TRBJ2-7; cdr3_nt: TGCAGCGCCTGGGACTCCTTCTACGAGCAGTACTTC; cdr3_aa: CSAWDSFYEQYF
d_call: TRBD2; clone_size: .; v_call: TRBV7-8; j_call: TRBJ2-1; cdr3_nt: TGTGCCAGCAGCGCATTACTAGCGGGAGGGTCAGCGGAGCAGTTCTTC; cdr3_aa: CASSALLAGGSAEQFF
d_call: TRBD2; clone_size: .; v_call: TRBV2; j_call: TRBJ2-3; cdr3_nt: TGTGCCAGCAGAGCTCTAGCGGGAGGAGATACGCAGTATTTT; cdr3_aa: CASRALAGGDTQYF
d_call: .; clone_size: .; v_call: TRBV5-1; j_call: TRBJ2-3; cdr3_nt: TGCGCCAGCAGCTTTGACAGGTCAGATACGCAGTATTTT; cdr3_aa: CASSFDRSDTQYF
d_call: TRBD1; clone_size: few; v_call: TRBV10-3; j_call: TRBJ1-1; cdr3_nt: TGTGCCATCAGATTCGGGACAGGGGGCACTGAAGCTTTCTTT; cdr3_aa: CAIRFGTGGTEAFF
d_call: .; clone_size: .; v_call: TRBV30; j_call: TRBJ1-1; cdr3_nt: TGTGCCTGGAGTGTACGAGGTACAATCACTGAAGCTTTCTTT; cdr3_aa: CAWSVRGTITEAFF
d_call: TRBD1; clone_size: .; v_call: TRBV5-1; j_call: TRBJ2-6; cdr3_nt: TGCGCCAGCAGCTCGGGACAGAACTCTGGGGCCAACGTCCTGACTTTC; cdr3_aa: CASSSGQNSGANVLTF
d_call: .; clone_size: .; v_call: TRBV12-3/TRBV12-4; j_call: TRBJ1-5; cdr3_nt: TGTGCCAGCAGTCTCGACGGGGTGTCGCCCCAGCATTTT; cdr3_aa: CASSLDGVSPQHF
d_call: .; clone_size: .; v_call: TRBV27; j_call: TRBJ2-7; cdr3_nt: TGTGCCAGCAGTGCTGTACTGGCGGGTCCGCCGGGCGAGCAGTACTTC; cdr3_aa: CASSAVLAGPPGEQYF
d_call: TRBD1; clone_size: .; v_call: TRBV9; j_call: TRBJ2-2; cdr3_nt: TGTGCCAGCAGCGTATCAGGGGGCTATACCGGGGAGCTGTTTTTT; cdr3_aa: CASSVSGGYTGELFF
d_call: TRBD1; clone_size: .; v_call: TRBV2; j_call: TRBJ1-1; cdr3_nt: TGTGCCAGCAGTTCACAGGGGGCGCGGACTGAAGCTTTCTTT; cdr3_aa: CASSSQGARTEAFF
d_call: .; clone_size: .; v_call: TRBV14; j_call: TRBJ2-7; cdr3_nt: TGTGCCAGCAGCCCAGGGGGAGGACGGCTGCCCACCCCCCGTGTCTACGAGCAGTACTTC; cdr3_aa: CASSPGGGRLPTPRVYEQYF
d_call: .; clone_size: once; v_call: TRBV19; j_call: TRBJ2-7; cdr3_nt: TGTGCCAGTAGTATGGGCAGGGATGCGATAAGCAGGTACTTC; cdr3_aa: CASSMGRDAISRYF
d_call: .; clone_size: .; v_call: TRBV7-9; j_call: TRBJ2-1; cdr3_nt: TGTGCCAGCAGCCCCACAGGAGGGTACTACAATGAGCAGTTCTTC; cdr3_aa: CASSPTGGYYNEQFF
d_call: .; clone_size: few; v_call: TRBV6-5; j_call: TRBJ1-1; cdr3_nt: TGTGCCAGCAGCCGAGCTGACAGGTACACTGAAGCTTTCTTT; cdr3_aa: CASSRADRYTEAFF
d_call: .; clone_size: .; v_call: TRBV5-4; j_call: TRBJ2-7; cdr3_nt: TGTGCCAGCGGGGGGACGGGAACCTACGAGCAGTACTTC; cdr3_aa: CASGGTGTYEQYF
d_call: .; clone_size: .; v_call: TRBV28; j_call: TRBJ2-7; cdr3_nt: TGTGCCAGCACCCCGGGACTTTTAGTCTTC; cdr3_aa: CASTPGLLVF
d_call: .; clone_size: .; v_call: TRBV9; j_call: TRBJ1-4; cdr3_nt: TGTGCCAGCAGCGTACTAGCTGAGGGAAAAAAACTGTTTTTT; cdr3_aa: CASSVLAEGKKLFF
d_call: .; clone_size: .; v_call: TRBV18; j_call: TRBJ1-5; cdr3_nt: TGTGCCAGCTCCCTTACAAGGGGCAGCGATCAGCCCCAGCATTTT; cdr3_aa: CASSLTRGSDQPQHF
d_call: TRBD2; clone_size: .; v_call: TRBV5-1; j_call: TRBJ2-7; cdr3_nt: TGCGCCAGCAGCGTCGGATCTAGCGGGAGAGCCAACGAGCAGTACTTC; cdr3_aa: CASSVGSSGRANEQYF
d_call: TRBD2; clone_size: .; v_call: TRBV18; j_call: TRBJ2-2; cdr3_nt: TGTGCCAGCTCACCCAATGGACTAGCGGGAAACACCGGGGAGCTGTTTTTT; cdr3_aa: CASSPNGLAGNTGELFF
d_call: .; clone_size: .; v_call: TRBV27; j_call: TRBJ2-3; cdr3_nt: TGTGCCAGCAGTTTAGGGGCGACAGATACGCAGTATTTT; cdr3_aa: CASSLGATDTQYF
d_call: TRBD1; clone_size: .; v_call: TRBV29-1; j_call: TRBJ2-3; cdr3_nt: TGCAGCGTTGTTGGGACAGGGGAATCAGATACGCAGTATTTT; cdr3_aa: CSVVGTGESDTQYF
d_call: TRBD2; clone_size: .; v_call: TRBV7-2; j_call: TRBJ2-1; cdr3_nt: TGTGCCAGCAGCTTAGATGGTAGCGGGGGCAACTACAATGAGCAGTTCTTC; cdr3_aa: CASSLDGSGGNYNEQFF
d_call: .; clone_size: .; v_call: TRBV19; j_call: TRBJ1-6; cdr3_nt: TGTGCCAGTACTGGGGGGGACGATGATTCACCCCTCCACTTT; cdr3_aa: CASTGGDDDSPLHF
d_call: .; clone_size: .; v_call: TRBV3-1/TRBV3-2; j_call: TRBJ2-1; cdr3_nt: TGTGCCAGCAGATCGGACAATGAGCAGTTCTTC; cdr3_aa: CASRSDNEQFF
d_call: .; clone_size: .; v_call: TRBV14; j_call: TRBJ2-7; cdr3_nt: TGTGCCAGCAGCTCCGACAGCACCTACGAGCAGTACTTC; cdr3_aa: CASSSDSTYEQYF
d_call: .; clone_size: .; v_call: TRBV2; j_call: TRBJ1-1; cdr3_nt: TGTGCCAGCAGCAGGGACTCCCATAGTGAAGCTTTCTTT; cdr3_aa: CASSRDSHSEAFF
d_call: TRBD1; clone_size: .; v_call: TRBV14; j_call: TRBJ1-1; cdr3_nt: TGTGCCAGCAGCCAAACCGGGACAGGGGAGTACCCGGCTTTCTTT; cdr3_aa: CASSQTGTGEYPAFF
d_call: TRBD1; clone_size: .; v_call: TRBV28; j_call: TRBJ2-5; cdr3_nt: TGTGCCAGCAGCCCAGCCCGGGACAGGGGAGTGACCCAGTACTTC; cdr3_aa: CASSPARDRGVTQYF
d_call: TRBD1; clone_size: once; v_call: TRBV5-1; j_call: TRBJ1-2; cdr3_nt: TGCGCCAGCAGCTTACAAAGGGGACAGGGTCCTGGTAGCTACACCTTC; cdr3_aa: CASSLQRGQGPGSYTF
d_call: .; clone_size: once; v_call: TRBV28; j_call: TRBJ2-1; cdr3_nt: TGTGCCAGCAGCCCCCCGGTGGAAGGGGGGGTCAATGAGCAGTTCTTC; cdr3_aa: CASSPPVEGGVNEQFF
d_call: .; clone_size: .; v_call: TRBV11-3; j_call: TRBJ1-1; cdr3_nt: TGTGCCAGCAGCTTCGATGCGGGCACTGAAGCTTTCTTT; cdr3_aa: CASSFDAGTEAFF
d_call: TRBD1; clone_size: .; v_call: TRBV6-5; j_call: TRBJ1-4; cdr3_nt: TGTGCCAGCAGTTACAATTACAGGGGCGAAAAACTGTTTTTT; cdr3_aa: CASSYNYRGEKLFF
d_call: TRBD1; clone_size: .; v_call: TRBV27; j_call: TRBJ1-6; cdr3_nt: TGTGCCAGCAGTTCCGGGACAGGGCTTTCACCCCTCCACTTT; cdr3_aa: CASSSGTGLSPLHF
d_call: .; clone_size: .; v_call: TRBV20-1; j_call: TRBJ2-6; cdr3_nt: TGCAGTGCTAGTTGGGGCAGCTCTGGGGCCAACGTCCTGACTTTC; cdr3_aa: CSASWGSSGANVLTF
d_call: .; clone_size: .; v_call: TRBV29-1; j_call: TRBJ1-2; cdr3_nt: TGCAGCGCCACTGGAGGGGTGGGTGGCTACACCTTC; cdr3_aa: CSATGGVGGYTF
d_call: TRBD2; clone_size: once; v_call: TRBV6-5; j_call: TRBJ2-7; cdr3_nt: TGTGCCAGCAGTTACTCGATTAGCGGGAGCTACGAGCAGTACTTC; cdr3_aa: CASSYSISGSYEQYF
d_call: .; clone_size: .; v_call: TRBV7-8; j_call: TRBJ1-2; cdr3_nt: TGTGCCAGCAGCTTAGGACAGCACTATGGCTACACCTTC; cdr3_aa: CASSLGQHYGYTF
d_call: TRBD2; clone_size: .; v_call: TRBV9; j_call: TRBJ2-2; cdr3_nt: TGTGCCAGCAGCTTTGGGACTAGCGGGCCTACCGGGGAGCTGTTTTTT; cdr3_aa: CASSFGTSGPTGELFF
d_call: .; clone_size: .; v_call: TRBV3-1/TRBV3-2; j_call: TRBJ2-1; cdr3_nt: TGTGCCAGCAGCCTTGGGGGCGTCCCCGCGTTTAATGAGCAGTTCTTC; cdr3_aa: CASSLGGVPAFNEQFF
d_call: .; clone_size: .; v_call: TRBV5-5; j_call: TRBJ1-5; cdr3_nt: TGTGCCAGCAGCTTGGCCGGTCTGAGCAATCAGCCCCAGCATTTT; cdr3_aa: CASSLAGLSNQPQHF
d_call: .; clone_size: once; v_call: TRBV7-3; j_call: TRBJ2-7; cdr3_nt: TGTGCCAGCAGCTCCTATCTCTCCCCTTACGAGCAGTACTTC; cdr3_aa: CASSSYLSPYEQYF
d_call: .; clone_size: .; v_call: TRBV11-2; j_call: TRBJ2-5; cdr3_nt: TGTGCCAGCAGCTTAGGACTAATGGAGACCCAGTACTTC; cdr3_aa: CASSLGLMETQYF
d_call: .; clone_size: .; v_call: TRBV10-3; j_call: TRBJ1-6; cdr3_nt: TGTGCCATCAGTGCGAGGGAAGGGTCTGGGTTTAGTTCACCCCTCCACTTT; cdr3_aa: CAISAREGSGFSSPLHF